This T cell receptor beta chain was recovered during a study of CD8 T cells in Susac syndrome. RNA in amounts of about 0.45 to 1 ug was reverse transcribed with random hexamers. The immunoSEQ assay covered 54 Vbeta and 13 Jbeta segments for CDR3. TCRdb redid the calling of the immunoSEQ multiplex PCR reads with MiXCR, one entry per CDR3 protein. This sample yields about 80,000 distinct CDR3 sequences, of which roughly nine tenths are seen a single time; about 0.47% belongs to the top ten. TEMRA cells were FACS-enriched and CD8+ and CD4+ T cells negatively isolated. The specimen was CD8+ T cells from PBMCs. This receptor was obtained from a human donor with multiple sclerosis.

The CDR3 bases are TGTGCCAGCAGCCTACCGACAGGGGGCGCCCCCGGGGAGCTGTTTTTT. It specifies CASSLPTGGAPGELFF. The V gene is TRBV7-9, the J gene TRBJ2-2, with 10 bases matching TRBD1. The CDR3 covers 16 residues. From germline, CDR1 is SEHNR and CDR2 FQNEAQ (reference sequence). The V gene end was trimmed by 5 bases and the J gene end by 6 bases; junction bases not matched to a gene: 9.